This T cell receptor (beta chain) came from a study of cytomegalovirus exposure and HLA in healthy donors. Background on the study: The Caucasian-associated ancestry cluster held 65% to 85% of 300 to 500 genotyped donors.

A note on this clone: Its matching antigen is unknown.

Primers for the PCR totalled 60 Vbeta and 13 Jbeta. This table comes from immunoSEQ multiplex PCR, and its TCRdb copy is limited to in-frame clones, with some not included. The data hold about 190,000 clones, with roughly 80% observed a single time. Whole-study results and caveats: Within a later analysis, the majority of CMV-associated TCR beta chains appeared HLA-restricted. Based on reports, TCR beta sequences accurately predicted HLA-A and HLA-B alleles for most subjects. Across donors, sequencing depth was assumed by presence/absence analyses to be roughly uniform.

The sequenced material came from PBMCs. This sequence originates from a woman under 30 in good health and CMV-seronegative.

Here the CDR3 DNA reads TGTGCCAGCAGCGTAGCTCGGGGGAGAGGGACCGGGGAGCTGTTTTTT. Translated: CASSVARGRGTGELFF. The chain combines TRBV9 with TRBJ2-2, with D maybe TRBD2 (6 bases). V dropped 0 bases and J dropped 5 bases, with 14 bases sitting between them. CDR1 is SGDLS and CDR2 is YYNGEE in the germline V gene. There are 16 residues in the CDR3.